This T cell receptor (beta chain) was identified during a study of blood T cells in healthy people across ages. From germline, CDR1 is SGHNT and CDR2 YYREEE (reference sequence). The CDR3 extends over 15 amino acids. Trimming stripped 4 bases from V and 4 bases from J, with 12 bases between. Concerning this clonotype: Its matching antigen is unknown.

The authors ran a second PCR of 7 to 11 cycles using a sample-barcoded 5' primer and a J-beta primer mix. Each cDNA molecule carried a tag from a template-switch adaptor that contained 12 random nucleotides. TCRdb fed the 5' RACE reads into MiXCR, producing one record per CDR3 protein. This table has around 790,000 distinct CDR3 sequences, around 42% appearing once. The study, taken as a whole, reports: Per-million-T-cell TCR beta diversity fell roughly linearly with age. Strong correlation existed between TCR beta diversity and naive T cell percentage.

This receptor was taken from a man aged 55 to 70 in good health. The chain recombines TRBV5-4 with TRBJ2-6; D is undetermined. Sample: blood. In DNA form, the CDR3 reads TGTGCCAGCAGCCTCGACATTTACGGGGCCAACGTCCTGACTTTC. This gives the protein CASSLDIYGANVLTF.